Presented here are 10 T cell receptor beta chains from one specimen sequenced in a study of beta chain features in type 1 diabetes. No antigen is known for these receptors. Study-wide points: Type 1 diabetes patients showed a moderate but significant shortening of TCRB CDR3s in all four CD4+ subsets.

Investigators reverse transcribed all isolated RNA, so they sequenced expressed TCRB transcripts. TCRdb's copy holds only in-frame clones and misses some; the assay was immunoSEQ multiplex PCR. The sample has 300,000 to 450,000 clones, 8.5% to 10% seen once; the top ten hold about 0.64%. What was sequenced was central memory CD4+ T cells from blood. The receptors derive from a young man with type 1 diabetes.

The chain employs TRBV27 and TRBJ2-2, with TRBD2 matching 8 bases. This CDR3 contains 15 residues. V shed 7 bases, J shed 5 bases, and the junction held 9 bases outside the gene matches. From germline, CDR1 is MNHEY and CDR2 SMNVEV (reference sequence). The CDR3 coding sequence is TGTGCCAGCACTATTAGCGGGACCTTAACCGGGGAGCTGTTTTTT. It encodes CASTISGTLTGELFF.

As regards this clone: It is likely a read error: a sequence one base away is far more abundant. This chain connects TRBV5-1 to TRBJ2-4; no clear D. The CDR3 length is 12 residues. V was clipped by 0 bases and J by 7 bases, with 5 bases between them. In germline, CDR1 is SGHRS, CDR2 YFSETQ. As DNA, the CDR3 is TGCGCCAGCAGCTTGGGAGTGAACATTCAGTACTTC. Protein sequence: CASSLGVNIQYF.

This clone has only a few counts. The CDR3 loop reads CASSTQQGSGNTIYF. CDR3 nucleotides: TGCGCCAGCAGCACGCAACAGGGATCTGGAAACACCATATATTTT. The rearrangement joins TRBV5-1 to TRBJ1-3; tentatively, D is TRBD1 (6 bases). This CDR3 has 15 amino acids. V lost 4 bases to trimming and J lost 1 base, with 12 bases between them. From germline, CDR1 is SGHRS and CDR2 YFSETQ.

In its sample, this clone was seen many times. The chain joins TRBV28 to TRBJ1-5, with D tentatively TRBD1 (5 bases). V dropped 8 bases and J dropped 1 base, with 21 bases sitting between them. From germline, CDR1 is MDHEN and CDR2 SYDVKM. The CDR3 spans 17 residues. CDR3 nucleotides: TGTGCCAGCTTGGAGATAGGGGCAGGGTTCAGCAATCAGCCCCAGCATTTT. Amino acid sequence: CASLEIGAGFSNQPQHF. Complete variable domain (other parts from reference TRBV28 and TRBJ1-5): DVKVTQSSRYLVKRTGEKVFLECVQDMDHENMFWYRQDPGLGLRLIYFSYDVKMKEKGDIPEGYSVSREKKERFSLILESASTNQTSMYLCASLEIGAGFSNQPQHFGDGTRLSIL.

Regarding this clone: The same CDR3 is also encoded by other DNA sequences in this sample. The gene calls are TRBV9 and TRBJ2-5, with 7 bases lining up with TRBD2. The V and J ends lost 2 bases and 4 bases, in that order; junction bases with no gene match: 2. Germline V gives CDR1 SGDLS, CDR2 YYNGEE. CDR3 length: 13 residues. CDR3 sequence reads: CASSVIAGETQYF. The CDR3 region has the DNA TGTGCCAGCAGCGTCATAGCGGGAGAGACCCAGTACTTC.

A few counts support this clone. The chain carries TRBV11-2 and TRBJ2-2; no definite D call. The germline gives CDR1 SGHAT, CDR2 FQNNGV. Deletions cut 1 base from V and 6 bases from J, with 9 bases between. The CDR3 totals 14 residues. This CDR3 reads CASSLVRSSGELFF. Written as DNA, the CDR3 is TGTGCCAGCAGCTTAGTCAGGAGCTCCGGGGAGCTGTTTTTT.

The V gene is TRBV13, the J gene TRBJ1-1; D not certain. CDR3 length: 16 residues. Germline V gene data show CDR1 as PRHDT and CDR2 as FYEKMQ (reference sequence). Trimming removed 1 base at V and 5 bases at J, with 17 bases between. The CDR3 DNA sequence: TGTGCCAGCAGCTTAGTCACTAGGGTACGAAGGACTGAAGCTTTCTTT. Its protein product is CASSLVTRVRRTEAFF.

This clone has a handful of counts. V is TRBV6-5 and J is TRBJ1-2, with unresolved D. The CDR3 contains 12 residues. Trimming took 6 bases from V and 8 from J, leaving 13 bases between them. The germline V gene encodes CDR1 MNHEY and CDR2 SVGAGI. CDR3 amino acids: CASSQGGGGYTF. The CDR3 DNA sequence: TGTGCCAGCAGCCAAGGAGGAGGAGGCTACACCTTC.

This clone was found a few times. The V call is TRBV7-8, the J call TRBJ2-7; possibly TRBD1 for D (5 bases). Germline V gives CDR1 SGHVS, CDR2 FQNEAQ. With 3 bases removed from V and 1 base from J, the gap between germline ends came to 7 bases. The CDR3 has 13 residues. In nucleotides, the CDR3 is TGTGCCAGCAGCTTTACAGGATCCTACGAGCAGTACTTC. The encoded protein is CASSFTGSYEQYF. Complete variable domain (other parts from reference TRBV7-8 and TRBJ2-7): GAGVSQSPRYKVAKRGQDVALRCDPISGHVSLFWYQQALGQGPEFLTYFQNEAQLDKSGLPSDRFFAERPEGSVSTLKIQRTQQEDSAVYLCASSFTGSYEQYFGPGTRLTVT.

The CDR3 region is CASRGASGSDHTQYF. The CDR3 bases are TGTGCCAGCAGGGGAGCTAGCGGGAGCGATCATACGCAGTATTTT. The rearrangement uses TRBV7-9 and TRBJ2-3; 10 positions agree with TRBD2. CDR1 and CDR2 (germline): SEHNR, FQNEAQ (reference sequence). With 6 bases clipped from V and 7 bases from J, the junction kept 10 bases outside the gene matches. The CDR3 is 15 amino acids.